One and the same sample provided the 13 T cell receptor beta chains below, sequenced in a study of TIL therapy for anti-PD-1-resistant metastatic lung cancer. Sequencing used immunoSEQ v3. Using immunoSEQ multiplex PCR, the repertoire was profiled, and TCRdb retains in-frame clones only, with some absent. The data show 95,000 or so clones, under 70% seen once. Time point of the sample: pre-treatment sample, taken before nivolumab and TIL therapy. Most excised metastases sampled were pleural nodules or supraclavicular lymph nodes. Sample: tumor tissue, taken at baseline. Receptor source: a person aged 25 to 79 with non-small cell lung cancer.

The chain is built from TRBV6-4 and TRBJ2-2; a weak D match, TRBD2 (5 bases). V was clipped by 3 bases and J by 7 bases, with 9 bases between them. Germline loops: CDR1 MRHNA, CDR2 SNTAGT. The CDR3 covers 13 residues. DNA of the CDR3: TGTGCCAGCAGTGAACTAGTCGGCGGGGAGCTGTTTTTT. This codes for CASSELVGGELFF.

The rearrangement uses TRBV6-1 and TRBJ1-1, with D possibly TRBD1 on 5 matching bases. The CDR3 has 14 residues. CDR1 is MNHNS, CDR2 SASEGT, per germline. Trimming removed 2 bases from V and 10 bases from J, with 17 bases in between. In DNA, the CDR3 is TGTGCCAGCAGTGAATTCCAGGGTCGGAGCGGAGCTTTCTTT. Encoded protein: CASSEFQGRSGAFF.

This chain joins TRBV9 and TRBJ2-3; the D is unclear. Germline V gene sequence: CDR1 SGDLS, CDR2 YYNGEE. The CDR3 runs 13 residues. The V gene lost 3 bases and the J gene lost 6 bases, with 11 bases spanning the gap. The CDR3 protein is CASSAMVRDTQYF. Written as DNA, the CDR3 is TGTGCCAGCAGCGCGATGGTCAGGGATACGCAGTATTTT.

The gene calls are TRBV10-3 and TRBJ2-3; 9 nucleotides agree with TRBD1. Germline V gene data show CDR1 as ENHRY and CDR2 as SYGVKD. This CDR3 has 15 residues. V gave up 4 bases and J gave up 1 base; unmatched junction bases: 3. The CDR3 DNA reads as TGTGCCATCAGTGCCCGGGACAGGGGCACAGATACGCAGTATTTT. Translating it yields CAISARDRGTDTQYF.

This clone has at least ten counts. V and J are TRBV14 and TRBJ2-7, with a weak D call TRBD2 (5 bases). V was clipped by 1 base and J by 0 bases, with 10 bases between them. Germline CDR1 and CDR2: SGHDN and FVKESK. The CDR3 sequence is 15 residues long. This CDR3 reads CASSQGSGFSYEQYF. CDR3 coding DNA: TGTGCCAGCAGCCAAGGTTCGGGATTCTCCTACGAGCAGTACTTC.

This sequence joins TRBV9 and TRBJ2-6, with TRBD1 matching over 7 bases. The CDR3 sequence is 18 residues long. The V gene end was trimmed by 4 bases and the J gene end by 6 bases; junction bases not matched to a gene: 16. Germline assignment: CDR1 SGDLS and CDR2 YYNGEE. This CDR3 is CASSLLARQGDVANVLTF. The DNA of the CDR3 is TGTGCCAGCAGCCTCCTCGCGAGACAGGGTGACGTGGCCAACGTCCTGACTTTC.

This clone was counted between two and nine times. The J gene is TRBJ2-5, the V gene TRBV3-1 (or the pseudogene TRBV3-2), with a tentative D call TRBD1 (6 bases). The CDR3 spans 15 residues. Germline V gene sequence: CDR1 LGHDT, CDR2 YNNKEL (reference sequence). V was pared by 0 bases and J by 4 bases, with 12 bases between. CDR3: CASSQEGRGPETQYF. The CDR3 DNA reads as TGTGCCAGCAGCCAAGAGGGCAGGGGCCCAGAGACCCAGTACTTC.

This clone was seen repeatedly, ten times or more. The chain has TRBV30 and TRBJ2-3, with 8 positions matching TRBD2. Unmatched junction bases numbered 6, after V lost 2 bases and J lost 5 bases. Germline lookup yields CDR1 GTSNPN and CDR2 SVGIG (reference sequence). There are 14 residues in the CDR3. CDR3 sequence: CAWSPTLAGDTQYF. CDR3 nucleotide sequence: TGTGCCTGGAGTCCCACTCTAGCGGGAGATACGCAGTATTTT.

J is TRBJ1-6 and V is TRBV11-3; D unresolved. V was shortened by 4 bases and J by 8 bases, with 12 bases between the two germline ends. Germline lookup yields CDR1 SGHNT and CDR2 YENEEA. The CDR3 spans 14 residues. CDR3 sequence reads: CASSYTSHDSPLHF. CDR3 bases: TGTGCCAGCAGCTACACGTCTCACGATTCACCCCTCCACTTT.

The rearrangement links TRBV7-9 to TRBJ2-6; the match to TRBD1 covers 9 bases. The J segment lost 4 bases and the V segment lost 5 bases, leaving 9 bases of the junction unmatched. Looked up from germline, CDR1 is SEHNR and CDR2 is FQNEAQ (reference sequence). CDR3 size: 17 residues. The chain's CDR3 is CASSTTGGTAGANVLTF. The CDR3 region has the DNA TGTGCCAGCAGCACGACAGGGGGAACGGCCGGGGCCAACGTCCTGACTTTC. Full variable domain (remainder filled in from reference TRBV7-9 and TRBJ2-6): DTGVSQNPRHKITKRGQNVTFRCDPISEHNRLYWYRQTLGQGPEFLTYFQNEAQLEKSRLLSDRFSAERPKGSFSTLEIQRTEQGDSAMYLCASSTTGGTAGANVLTFGAGSRLTVL.

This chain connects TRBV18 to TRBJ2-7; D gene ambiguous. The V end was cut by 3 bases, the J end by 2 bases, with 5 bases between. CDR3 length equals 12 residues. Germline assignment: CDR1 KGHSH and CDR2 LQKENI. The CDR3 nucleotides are TGTGCCAGCTCACCTTTTCCCTACGAGCAGTACTTC. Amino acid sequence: CASSPFPYEQYF.

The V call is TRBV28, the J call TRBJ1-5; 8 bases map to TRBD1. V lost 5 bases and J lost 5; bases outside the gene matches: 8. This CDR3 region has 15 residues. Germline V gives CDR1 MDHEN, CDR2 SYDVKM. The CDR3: CASSGTGRPHQPQHF. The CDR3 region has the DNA TGTGCCAGCAGTGGGACAGGAAGGCCCCATCAGCCCCAGCATTTT.

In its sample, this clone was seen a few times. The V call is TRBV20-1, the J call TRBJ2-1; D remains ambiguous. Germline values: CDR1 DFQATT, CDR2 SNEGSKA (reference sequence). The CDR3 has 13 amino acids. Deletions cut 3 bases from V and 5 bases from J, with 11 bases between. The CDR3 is CSASFSANNEQFF. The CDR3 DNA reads TGCAGTGCTAGTTTCTCGGCCAACAATGAGCAGTTCTTC.